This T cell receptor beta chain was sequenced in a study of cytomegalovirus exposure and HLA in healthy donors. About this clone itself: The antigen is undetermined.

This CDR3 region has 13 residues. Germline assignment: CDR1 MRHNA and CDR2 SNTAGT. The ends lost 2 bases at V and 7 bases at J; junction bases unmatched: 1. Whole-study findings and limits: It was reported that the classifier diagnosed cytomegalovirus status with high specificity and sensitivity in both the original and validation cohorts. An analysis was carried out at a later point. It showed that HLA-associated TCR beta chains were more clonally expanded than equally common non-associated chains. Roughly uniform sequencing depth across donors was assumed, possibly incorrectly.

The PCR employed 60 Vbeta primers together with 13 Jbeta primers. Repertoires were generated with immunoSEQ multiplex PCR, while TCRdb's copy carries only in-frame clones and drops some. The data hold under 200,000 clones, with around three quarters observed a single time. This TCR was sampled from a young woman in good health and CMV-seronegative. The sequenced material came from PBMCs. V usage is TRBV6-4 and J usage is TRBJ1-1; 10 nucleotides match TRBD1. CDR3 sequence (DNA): TGTGCCAGCAGTGACGGGACAGGGGTTGAAGCTTTCTTT. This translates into CASSDGTGVEAFF.